Listed here is a single TCR beta chain. This sample was included in a study of PD-L1 blockade in urothelial cancer. Across the whole study: Atezolizumab therapy began for patients in the mid-2010s, dosed at 1,200 mg intravenously every 3 weeks. About 90% of the 29 patients were males with bladder-origin urothelial cancer.

Each PCR reaction had synthetic TCR analog templates spiked into it. Generated by immunoSEQ multiplex PCR, the TCRdb table keeps only in-frame clones and is missing some. The table includes 46,000 or so clones, around 87% detected once. Trimming cost V 1 base and J 8 bases, with 14 bases left between them. This CDR3 comprises 15 residues. Germline CDR1 is SGHTA and CDR2 is FQGNSA. Time point defined: peripheral blood 6 weeks after treatment start. Patients yielded 1 to 8 samples each, pretreatment and on-treatment. Sequenced here: PBMCs, sampled around atezolizumab (anti-PD-L1) treatment. The receptor was isolated from a man aged 55 to 70 with urothelial cancer. The chain is built from TRBV7-2 and TRBJ1-4; D possibly corresponds to TRBD1 (5 bases). CDR3 sequence: CASSLGSGVREKLFF. In DNA form, the CDR3 reads TGTGCCAGCAGCTTAGGTTCGGGGGTTAGGGAAAAACTGTTTTTT.